This entry features one T cell receptor (beta chain) sequence. Per the germline V gene, CDR1 is DFQATT and CDR2 is SNEGSKA (reference sequence). CDR3 length equals 14 residues. V was shortened by 3 bases and J by 5 bases, with 16 bases between the two germline ends. The data are from a study of T-cell memory formation after mild COVID-19. The wider study: TCR clusters were largely donor specific.

It was 5'RACE with constant-segment primers that produced the TCR alpha and TCR beta cDNA libraries, which carried sample barcodes and UMIs. In TCRdb, the 5' RACE reads were re-called with MiXCR into one record per CDR3 protein. The table includes around 200,000 distinct CDR3 sequences, roughly 23% detected once. The clonotype originates from an adult woman who had mild COVID-19 (a few samples of this study predate the infection). Cell type and time point are not known. J is TRBJ1-1 and V is TRBV20-1, with D unclear. The specimen was PBMCs or a T cell subset sorted from them (not recorded which). The CDR3 DNA reads TGCAGTGCTAGGGGGAGAGGGATGGGAACTGAAGCTTTCTTT. Translating gives CSARGRGMGTEAFF.